The rows below give T cell receptor beta chains drawn from one sample of a study of blood T cell repertoires in COVID-19. The protocol was immunoSEQ multiplex PCR, while the TCRdb copy is restricted to in-frame clones and leaves out a portion. The sample has approximately 300,000 clones, around nine tenths seen once. Sample: PBMCs or T cells enriched from blood (not recorded which). These receptors were collected from a woman under 30 who had recovered from COVID-19. Each CDR3 is given with its conserved first and last residue. D genes are given only for firm matches. Size values are once, few and many counts, or a class for expanded clones, and some rows have none.

TRBJ2-3,TRBD1,NA,TRBV24-1,TGTGCCACCAGTGATCATAGGGGGCCGGCAGATACGCAGTATTTT,CATSDHRGPADTQYF
TRBJ2-5,TRBD2,NA,TRBV11-3,TGTGCCAGCAGCCCAGGGACTAGCGGGAGTAATCAAGAGACCCAGTACTTC,CASSPGTSGSNQETQYF
TRBJ2-1,TRBD2,NA,TRBV6-2/TRBV6-3,TGTGCCAGCAGCTTAACTAGCGGTTTATACAATGAGCAGTTCTTC,CASSLTSGLYNEQFF
TRBJ1-1,TRBD1,NA,TRBV11-3,TGTGCCAGCAGCCGACAGGGGAACACTGAAGCTTTCTTT,CASSRQGNTEAFF
TRBJ2-7,TRBD1,NA,TRBV6-2/TRBV6-3,TGTGCCAGCAGCCGGACAGGGAACTACGAGCAGTACTTC,CASSRTGNYEQYF
TRBJ2-7,TRBD1,NA,TRBV18,TGTGCCAGCTCACCACTGGACAGGGTAAACGAGCAGTACTTC,CASSPLDRVNEQYF
TRBJ2-3,NA,NA,TRBV4-1,TGCGCCAGCAGCCAAGATAGAGGTGACACAGATACGCAGTATTTT,CASSQDRGDTDTQYF
TRBJ1-2,NA,NA,TRBV19,TGTGCCAGTAGTAGAAATCAGGGCTACACCTTC,CASSRNQGYTF
TRBJ2-4,NA,NA,TRBV11-2,TGTGCCAGCAGCTTGGAGGCCTTCGGACCCAAGTACTTC,CASSLEAFGPKYF
TRBJ2-1,NA,NA,TRBV11-3,TGTGCCAGCAGCTTAGTGGGGATCCAGGGTAATGAGCAGTTCTTC,CASSLVGIQGNEQFF
TRBJ1-6,TRBD1,NA,TRBV2,TGTGCCAGCAGGTTGGGGACAGATAATTCACCCCTCCACTTT,CASRLGTDNSPLHF
TRBJ2-1,NA,NA,TRBV12-3/TRBV12-4,TGTGCCAGCAGCGCAGGGTCGCTAAATGAGCAGTTCTTC,CASSAGSLNEQFF
TRBJ1-1,NA,NA,TRBV7-9,TGTGCCAGCAGCTTAGCGTTCGGGGTCGCAACGAACACTGAAGCTTTCTTT,CASSLAFGVATNTEAFF
TRBJ2-7,NA,few,TRBV19,TGTGCCAGTAGTTTGTCGACTGTTACTCTGGGCGAGCAGTACTTC,CASSLSTVTLGEQYF
TRBJ2-7,TRBD1,NA,TRBV6-5,TGTGCCAGCAGCAAAGGGACAGGCAGCTCCTACGAGCAGTACTTC,CASSKGTGSSYEQYF
TRBJ1-2,NA,once,TRBV9,TGTGCCAGCAGCGAGGGACACGGAAGCTATGGCTACACCTTC,CASSEGHGSYGYTF
TRBJ1-5,TRBD1,NA,TRBV6-5,TGTGCCAGCAGGCGGACAGGGAACAATCAGCCCCAGCATTTT,CASRRTGNNQPQHF
TRBJ2-7,TRBD2,NA,TRBV4-2,TGTGCCAGCAGCCAGGGGCCCTCGCGGGAGAACTACTACGAGCAGTACTTC,CASSQGPSRENYYEQYF
TRBJ2-7,TRBD2,NA,TRBV14,TGTGCCAGCAGGGGGTTTTTTACTAGCGCTCAGCAGTACTTC,CASRGFFTSAQQYF
TRBJ2-5,NA,few,TRBV29-1,TGCAGCGTTGACCAGGGCATAGAGACCCAGTACTTC,CSVDQGIETQYF
TRBJ1-5,NA,NA,TRBV12-3/TRBV12-4,TGTGCCAGCAGTCCAGGTGGAGGTCAGCCCCAGCATTTT,CASSPGGGQPQHF
TRBJ1-2,TRBD1,NA,TRBV4-3,TGCGCCAGCAGCCAAGGGGACAGGGTCTCCTATGGCTACACCTTC,CASSQGDRVSYGYTF
TRBJ1-2,TRBD1,NA,TRBV27,TGTGCCAGCAGTTTTTCTACAGGGGGCTATGGCTACACCTTC,CASSFSTGGYGYTF
TRBJ2-7,TRBD2,NA,TRBV27,TGTGCCAGCAGTTTAAAAGGGACTAGCCTCCCTATCTACGAGCAGTACTTC,CASSLKGTSLPIYEQYF
TRBJ1-5,TRBD1,NA,TRBV5-4,TGTGCCAGCAGCATGGACAGGGAGATAAATCAGCCCCAGCATTTT,CASSMDREINQPQHF
TRBJ1-2,TRBD1,NA,TRBV19,TGTGCCAGTAGTCCCCAGGGGGTTGGCTATGGCTACACCTTC,CASSPQGVGYGYTF
TRBJ2-3,TRBD2,NA,TRBV29-1,TGCAGCGTGTCTTACACTAGCGGGAGCACAGATACGCAGTATTTT,CSVSYTSGSTDTQYF
TRBJ1-2,TRBD1,NA,TRBV6-5,TGTGCCAGCAGTTACAGGACAGGGTATGGCTACACCTTC,CASSYRTGYGYTF
TRBJ2-2,TRBD1,NA,TRBV28,TGTGCCAGCAGTAGCCTAGACAGGGACACCGGGGAGCTGTTTTTT,CASSSLDRDTGELFF
TRBJ2-5,NA,NA,TRBV28,TGTGCCAGCAGTACAAACCCGTTTGGTCAAAGACAAGAGACCCAGTACTTC,CASSTNPFGQRQETQYF
TRBJ2-1,NA,NA,TRBV7-9,TGTGCCAGCAGCACGGACAACAATGAGCAGTTCTTC,CASSTDNNEQFF
TRBJ1-2,TRBD1,NA,TRBV15,TGTGCCACCAGCCGGACAGGGGATGCCTATGGCTACACCTTC,CATSRTGDAYGYTF
TRBJ1-4,TRBD1,once,TRBV7-9,TGTGCCAGCAGCATGGACAGGGAGGCTGAAAAACTGTTTTTT,CASSMDREAEKLFF
TRBJ1-1,NA,NA,TRBV5-1,TGCGCCAGCAGGCATAATGGAGGGAACACTGAAGCTTTCTTT,CASRHNGGNTEAFF
TRBJ2-7,NA,many,TRBV5-1,TGCGCCAGCAGTTGGGAGAGCTCCTACGAGCAGTACTTC,CASSWESSYEQYF
TRBJ2-2,TRBD1,NA,TRBV15,TGTGCCACCAGCAGAGACCTACTAGCGGACAGGGGGCCAGGTGGGGAGCTGTTTTTT,CATSRDLLADRGPGGELFF
TRBJ2-3,TRBD1,NA,TRBV19,TGTGCCAGTAGTATCTTGGGACAGGGGACAGATACGCAGTATTTT,CASSILGQGTDTQYF
TRBJ1-5,TRBD1,NA,TRBV10-3,TGTGCCACCGGACAGGGACTCAATCAGCCCCAGCATTTT,CATGQGLNQPQHF
TRBJ2-1,NA,NA,TRBV3-1/TRBV3-2,TGTGCCAGCAGCCAAGCAGGGGTTCCGCACAATGAGCAGTTCTTC,CASSQAGVPHNEQFF
TRBJ2-7,TRBD1,few,TRBV6-5,TGTGCCAGCAGCCCGGGACAGAAATACGAGCAGTACTTC,CASSPGQKYEQYF
TRBJ1-2,NA,NA,TRBV4-3,TGCGCCAGCAGCCAAGATGCGGGCAGAAACTATGGCTACACCTTC,CASSQDAGRNYGYTF
TRBJ2-2,NA,NA,TRBV6-2/TRBV6-3,TGTGCCAGCAGTTCCCAACTCCCCGGGGAGCTGTTTTTT,CASSSQLPGELFF
TRBJ2-7,NA,NA,TRBV11-2,TGTGCCAGCAGCTTCGACTCTACCCCGGGACTCCAGTGGGAGCAGTACTTC,CASSFDSTPGLQWEQYF
TRBJ1-4,NA,NA,TRBV2,TGTGCCAGCAGTGGCGGGGCGGAAACTAATGAAAAACTGTTTTTT,CASSGGAETNEKLFF
TRBJ2-3,NA,NA,TRBV4-3,TGCGCCAGCAGCCCTCAGGGTCGGGGCACAGATACGCAGTATTTT,CASSPQGRGTDTQYF
TRBJ2-2,NA,many,TRBV28,TGTGCCAGCAGTTATACGAACACCGGGGAGCTGTTTTTT,CASSYTNTGELFF
TRBJ2-3,NA,NA,TRBV27,TGTGCCAGCAGTCCCAACAGGGTGAGGATGACAGATACGCAGTATTTT,CASSPNRVRMTDTQYF
TRBJ2-6,TRBD1,few,TRBV30,TGTGCCTGGCTGGGACAGGGGGCGAAGGATGGGGCCAACGTCCTGACTTTC,CAWLGQGAKDGANVLTF
TRBJ1-2,NA,NA,TRBV19,TGTGCCAGTAGGATGCCTAGCGGAGTGAGAGCTAACTATGGCTACACCTTC,CASRMPSGVRANYGYTF